A selection of T cell receptor beta chains follows, all from one sample in a study of shared clonotypes between healthy human individuals. Assay used: immunoSEQ multiplex PCR; TCRdb lists only in-frame clones, some missing. The table lists roughly 770,000 clones, about 97% of them singletons. Sequenced sample: naive CD8+ T cells sorted from blood. All receptors derive from a man aged 30 to 45 in good health. CDR3s include the opening cysteine and the closing phenylalanine or tryptophan. Fields, in order: clone size, V gene, J gene, D gene, CDR3 DNA, CDR3 protein. A D gene is named only where the DNA matches it firmly. Clone size appears in some rows only: once, few, many, or a class for an expanded clone.

>.|TRBV6-5|TRBJ2-2|TRBD1
TGTGCCAGCACACCGGACAGGGATAACACCGGGGAGCTGTTTTTT
CASTPDRDNTGELFF
>.|TRBV7-8|TRBJ2-1|TRBD1
TGTGCCAGCAGCTTATGGCCAGGGGGCTCAAACCACTACAATGAGCAGTTCTTC
CASSLWPGGSNHYNEQFF
>.|TRBV10-3|TRBJ2-3|TRBD2
TGTGCCATCCCGGGACTAGCAATGGGGGGCGATACGCAGTATTTT
CAIPGLAMGGDTQYF
>.|TRBV27|TRBJ2-2|.
TGTGCCAGCAGCGCCCCGACTAGTGTTCCCGGGGAGCTGTTTTTT
CASSAPTSVPGELFF
>.|TRBV5-1|TRBJ2-1|TRBD2
TGCGCCAGCACGGGCGGGGGTCCCGACAATGAGCAGTTCTTC
CASTGGGPDNEQFF
>.|TRBV6-1|TRBJ2-1|.
TGTGCCAGCAGGACCTACAATGAGCAGTTCTTC
CASRTYNEQFF
>.|TRBV5-4|TRBJ1-5|.
TGTGCCAGCAGCTTTGGAGCTAATCAGCCCCAGCATTTT
CASSFGANQPQHF
>.|TRBV7-6|TRBJ2-2|.
TGTGCCAGCAGCTCCGGGGGGCGGGAGCTGTTTTTT
CASSSGGRELFF
>.|TRBV19|TRBJ1-2|.
TGTGCCAGTAGTGGAACTAACTATGGCTACACCTTC
CASSGTNYGYTF
>once|TRBV7-3|TRBJ2-1|.
TGTGCCAGCAGCTTATTCTCCGGACACTCCTACAATGAGCAGTTCTTC
CASSLFSGHSYNEQFF
>.|TRBV5-6|TRBJ2-7|.
TGTGCCAGCAGCTTGTCTATTGCCGCCTACGAGCAGTACTTC
CASSLSIAAYEQYF
>.|TRBV9|TRBJ2-7|TRBD1
TGTGCCAGCAGCGTAGGTTGGACAGGGGAAACTACTGACGAGCAGTACTTC
CASSVGWTGETTDEQYF
>.|TRBV7-6|TRBJ2-1|.
TGTGCCAGCAGCTTAGCGGGTCCCCACAATGAGCAGTTCTTC
CASSLAGPHNEQFF
>.|TRBV10-3|TRBJ1-2|TRBD1
TGTGCCATCAGTGAGAGCCCCGGACAGGGGATCAACTATGGCTACACCTTC
CAISESPGQGINYGYTF
>.|TRBV2|TRBJ2-7|TRBD2
TGTGCCAGCGTGGATGGCCTAGCGGTTTACTCCTACGAGCAGTACTTC
CASVDGLAVYSYEQYF
>.|TRBV4-2|TRBJ2-7|.
TGTGCCAGCAGCCAAGGGTGGGAGAGCTCCTACGAGCAGTACTTC
CASSQGWESSYEQYF
>.|TRBV5-4|TRBJ2-7|TRBD1
TGTGCCAGCAGCCCGGGACAGGGGGCTTACGAGCAGTACTTC
CASSPGQGAYEQYF
>once|TRBV28|TRBJ1-2|.
TGTGCCAGCAGGTTACCTCAAGGACCTACCACCTTC
CASRLPQGPTTF
>few|TRBV5-4|TRBJ2-7|TRBD1
TGTGCCAGCAGCTTCGGGACAGGGGGCTACGAGCAGTACTTC
CASSFGTGGYEQYF
>once|TRBV25-1|TRBJ1-2|.
TGTGCCATCACAGGGTCCTTTAACTATGGCTACACCTTC
CAITGSFNYGYTF
>.|TRBV27|TRBJ2-1|.
TGTGCCAGCAGTTTATGGGGATACAATGAGCAGTTCTTC
CASSLWGYNEQFF
>.|TRBV11-2|TRBJ1-4|.
TGTGCCAGCAGCTTCGAAACCAGGGGAGAGGCTAATGAAAAACTGTTTTTT
CASSFETRGEANEKLFF
>.|TRBV15|TRBJ2-7|TRBD2
TGTGCCACCAGCCGGACTAGCGACTCGTCCTACGAGCAGTACTTC
CATSRTSDSSYEQYF
>.|TRBV7-7|TRBJ2-7|.
TGTGCTAGCAGCTTAGCCGCAGGCACCTACGAGCAGTACTTC
CASSLAAGTYEQYF
>.|TRBV7-8|TRBJ2-7|.
TGTGCCAGCAGCCCGCAGGAGATCGACGAGCAGTACTTC
CASSPQEIDEQYF
>.|TRBV7-6|TRBJ2-3|.
TGTGCCAGCAGCTTTGGTGAAGGGGGTCATGATACGCAGTATTTT
CASSFGEGGHDTQYF
>.|TRBV9|TRBJ2-3|TRBD2
TGTGCCAGCAGCGTAGGGGTAGCGGGAGATTTAGATACGCAGTATTTT
CASSVGVAGDLDTQYF
>.|TRBV10-3|TRBJ2-2|.
TGTGCCATCAGAAAAACCGGGGAGCTGTTTTTT
CAIRKTGELFF
>.|TRBV6-4|TRBJ2-1|TRBD1
TGTGCCAGCAGTGACCGGGACAGGGGGTACGGTGAGCAGTTCTTC
CASSDRDRGYGEQFF
>.|TRBV4-1|TRBJ2-6|TRBD2
TGCGCCAGCAGCCAGAATATCCCTAGCGGGGGCTCTGGGGCCAACGTCCTGACTTTC
CASSQNIPSGGSGANVLTF
>.|TRBV29-1|TRBJ2-7|.
TGCAGCGTCTCGACAGAAACCTACGAGCAGTACTTC
CSVSTETYEQYF
>.|TRBV19|TRBJ2-6|.
TGTGCCAGTAGTATTCCTTTGGGCGTTGCAGTTTCTGGGGCCAACGTCCTGACTTTC
CASSIPLGVAVSGANVLTF
>.|TRBV6-1|TRBJ2-2|.
TGTGCCAGCAGTGAAGCACAGGACACCGGGGAGCTGTTTTTT
CASSEAQDTGELFF
>.|TRBV6-6|TRBJ2-1|.
TGTGCCAGCAGTCACGAGACTACTTGGGAGCAGTTCTTC
CASSHETTWEQFF
>.|TRBV11-2|TRBJ2-7|TRBD2
TGTGCCAGCAGCTTAGTTCTAGCGGGCTCCTACGAGCAGTACTTC
CASSLVLAGSYEQYF
>.|TRBV9|TRBJ2-1|TRBD2
TGTGCCAGCAGCCCGTACTCTAGCGGGATGGGTAATGAGCAGTTCTTC
CASSPYSSGMGNEQFF
>.|TRBV6-1|TRBJ2-3|TRBD2
TGTGCCAGCAGTGAAACTACTAGCGGGAGGGTGGAGGGGGATACGCAGTATTTT
CASSETTSGRVEGDTQYF
>.|TRBV21-1|TRBJ1-1|.
TGTGCCAGCAGCAAGAGGACAGTTGAAGCTTTCTTT
CASSKRTVEAFF
>.|TRBV4-3|TRBJ2-1|.
TGCGCCAGCAGCCGGAGGACAGATACCGGGACCCTAGTCAATGAGCAGTTCTTC
CASSRRTDTGTLVNEQFF
>.|TRBV5-6|TRBJ1-5|.
TGTGCCAGCAGCTTTAGTAGGGCCCCCCAAGAGCCCCAGCATTTT
CASSFSRAPQEPQHF
>.|TRBV28|TRBJ2-1|TRBD1
TGTGCCAGCAGGAATGGACAGGGTAACAATGAGCAGTTCTTC
CASRNGQGNNEQFF
>.|TRBV4-1|TRBJ1-1|.
TGCGCCAGTGAACGGGGCACTGAAGCTTTCTTT
CASERGTEAFF
>.|TRBV6-8|TRBJ1-1|.
TGTGCCAGCAGAGGACTGTGGGCTTTCTTT
CASRGLWAFF
>.|TRBV29-1|TRBJ2-1|TRBD2
TGCAGCGTTGAGGGAATTAGCGGGAGAGATGAGCAGTTCTTC
CSVEGISGRDEQFF
>.|TRBV7-6|TRBJ1-2|.
TGTGCCAGCAGCCCTTCTATCTCCGGCCTGGCTAGGGGCTACACCTTC
CASSPSISGLARGYTF
>.|TRBV5-1|TRBJ2-1|TRBD2
TGCGCCAGCAGCTTGGCCGGAGCGGGGCGAGACCCTACCTACAATGAGCAGTTCTTC
CASSLAGAGRDPTYNEQFF
>.|TRBV11-3|TRBJ2-3|.
TGTGCCAGCAGCTTAGGGCAGGATACGCAGTATTTT
CASSLGQDTQYF
>once|TRBV7-8|TRBJ1-5|.
TGTGCCAGCAGCAAAGGGGCAGGAGCAACCAATCAGCCCCAGCATTTT
CASSKGAGATNQPQHF
>.|TRBV29-1|TRBJ2-7|TRBD2
TGCAGCGTCCTAAGCAGGGGACTAGCGGGAAAGCCCGTCTACGAGCAGTACTTC
CSVLSRGLAGKPVYEQYF
>.|TRBV11-2|TRBJ2-1|.
TGTGCCAGCAGCAGCCGGGGTAACCACAATGAGCAGTTCTTC
CASSSRGNHNEQFF
>.|TRBV11-3|TRBJ2-5|.
TGTGCCAGCAGCTTAGGGCTCGGGAGCATAGAGACCCAGTACTTC
CASSLGLGSIETQYF
>.|TRBV6-1|TRBJ2-7|TRBD1
TGTGCCAGCACGACAGGGAGTGGTTACGAGCAGTACTTC
CASTTGSGYEQYF
>.|TRBV5-1|TRBJ2-6|.
TGCGCCAGCAGCCCCTCCGTAGCTGTGCTCTCTGGGGCCAACGTCCTGACTTTC
CASSPSVAVLSGANVLTF